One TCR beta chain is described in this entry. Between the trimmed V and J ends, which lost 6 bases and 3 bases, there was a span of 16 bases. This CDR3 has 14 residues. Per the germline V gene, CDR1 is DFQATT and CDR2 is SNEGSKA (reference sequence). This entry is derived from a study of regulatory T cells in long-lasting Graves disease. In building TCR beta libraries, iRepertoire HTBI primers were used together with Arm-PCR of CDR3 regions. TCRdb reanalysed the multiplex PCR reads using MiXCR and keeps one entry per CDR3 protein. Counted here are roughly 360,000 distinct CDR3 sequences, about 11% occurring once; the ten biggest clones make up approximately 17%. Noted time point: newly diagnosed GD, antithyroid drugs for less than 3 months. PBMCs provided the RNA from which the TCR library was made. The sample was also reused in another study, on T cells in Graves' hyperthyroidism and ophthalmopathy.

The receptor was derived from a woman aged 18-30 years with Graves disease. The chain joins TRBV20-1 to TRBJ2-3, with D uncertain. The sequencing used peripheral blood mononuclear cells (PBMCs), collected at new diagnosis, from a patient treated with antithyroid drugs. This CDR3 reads CSAGAGPSTDTQYF. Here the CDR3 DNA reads TGCAGTGCCGGTGCCGGGCCTTCGACAGATACGCAGTATTTT.